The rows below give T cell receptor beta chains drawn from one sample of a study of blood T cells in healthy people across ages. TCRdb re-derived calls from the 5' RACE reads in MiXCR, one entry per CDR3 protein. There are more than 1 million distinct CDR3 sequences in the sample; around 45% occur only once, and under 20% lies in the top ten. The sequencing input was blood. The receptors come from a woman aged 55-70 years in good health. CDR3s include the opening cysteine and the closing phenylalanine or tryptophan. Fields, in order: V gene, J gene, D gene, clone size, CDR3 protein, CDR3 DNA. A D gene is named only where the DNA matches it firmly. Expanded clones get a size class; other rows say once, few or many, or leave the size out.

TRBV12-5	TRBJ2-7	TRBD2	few	CASGLTSGSSYEQYF	TGTGCTAGTGGTCTGACTAGCGGGAGTTCTTACGAGCAGTACTTC
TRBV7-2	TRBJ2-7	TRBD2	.	CASSLEPASGNEQYF	TGTGCCAGCAGCTTAGAACCTGCTAGCGGGAACGAGCAGTACTTC
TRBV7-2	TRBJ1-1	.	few	CASSPRAKLNTEAFF	TGTGCCAGCAGCCCTCGGGCGAAATTGAACACTGAAGCTTTCTTT
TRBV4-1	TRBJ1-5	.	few	CASSHTPKEPLGQPQHF	TGCGCCAGCAGCCACACCCCAAAGGAACCATTGGGTCAGCCCCAGCATTTT
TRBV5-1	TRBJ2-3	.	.	CASRPDGGRFYTDTQYF	TGCGCCAGCCGGCCTGATGGCGGGCGATTCTACACAGATACGCAGTATTTT
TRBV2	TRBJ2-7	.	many	CAGATGFEQYF	TGTGCCGGGGCTACAGGTTTCGAGCAGTACTTC
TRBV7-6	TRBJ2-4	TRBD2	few	CASSQTIAGGPNIQYF	TGTGCCAGCAGCCAGACGATAGCGGGAGGGCCGAACATTCAGTACTTC
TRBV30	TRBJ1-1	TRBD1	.	CAWSPGDREDTEAFF	TGTGCCTGGAGTCCCGGGGACAGGGAAGACACTGAAGCTTTCTTT
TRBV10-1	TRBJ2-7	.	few	CASSRNSYEQYF	TGCGCCAGCAGTAGGAACAGCTACGAGCAGTACTTC
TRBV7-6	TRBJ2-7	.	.	CASSPYGAPSYEQYF	TGTGCCAGCAGCCCGTATGGGGCTCCGTCCTACGAGCAGTACTTC
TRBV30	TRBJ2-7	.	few	CAWKESYEQYF	TGTGCCTGGAAGGAGTCCTACGAGCAGTACTTC
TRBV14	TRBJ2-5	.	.	CASSQLGSKQETQYF	TGTGCCAGCAGCCAACTCGGATCAAAACAAGAGACCCAGTACTTC
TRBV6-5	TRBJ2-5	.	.	CASNALPGESGQYF	TGTGCCAGCAATGCCCTCCCTGGGGAGAGCGGGCAGTACTTC
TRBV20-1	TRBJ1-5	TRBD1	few	CSARAPGQGAIYSNQPQHF	TGCAGTGCTAGAGCCCCCGGACAGGGGGCTATCTATAGCAATCAGCCCCAGCATTTT
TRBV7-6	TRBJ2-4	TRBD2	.	CASSPRRLAGGPDKNIQYF	TGTGCCAGCAGCCCCCGAAGGCTAGCGGGAGGGCCGGACAAAAACATTCAGTACTTC
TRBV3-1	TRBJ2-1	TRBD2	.	CASSQEILAGGNEQFF	TGTGCCAGCAGCCAAGAAATTCTAGCGGGAGGCAATGAGCAGTTCTTC
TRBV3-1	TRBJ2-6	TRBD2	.	CASSQWASGALETNVLTF	TGTGCCAGCAGCCAATGGGCTAGCGGGGCGTTGGAAACCAACGTCCTGACTTTC
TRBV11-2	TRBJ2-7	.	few	CASSLAGTSEQYF	TGTGCCAGCAGCTTAGCCGGGACTTCCGAGCAGTACTTC
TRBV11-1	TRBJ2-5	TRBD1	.	CASSRDRTVQETQYF	TGTGCCAGCAGCCGGGACAGGACTGTACAAGAGACCCAGTACTTC
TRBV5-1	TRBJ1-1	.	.	CASSLEEGKNTEAFF	TGCGCCAGCAGCTTGGAGGAGGGCAAGAACACTGAAGCTTTCTTT
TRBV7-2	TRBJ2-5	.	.	CASSLGTSRVAQYF	TGTGCCAGCAGCTTAGGGACATCGAGAGTGGCCCAGTACTTC
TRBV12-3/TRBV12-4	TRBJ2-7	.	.	CASTEGWGEQYF	TGTGCCAGCACTGAGGGATGGGGCGAGCAGTACTTC
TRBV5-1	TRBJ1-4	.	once	CASSLDSANEKLFF	TGCGCCAGCAGCTTAGACAGTGCTAATGAAAAACTGTTTTTT
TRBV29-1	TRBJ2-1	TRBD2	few	CSAGLAGAIEQFF	TGCAGCGCTGGACTAGCGGGAGCCATTGAGCAGTTCTTC
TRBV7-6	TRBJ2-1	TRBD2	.	CASSLELAGVGQFF	TGTGCCAGCAGCTTAGAACTAGCGGGAGTTGGTCAGTTCTTC
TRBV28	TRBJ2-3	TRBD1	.	CASSGTGGVAGGPDTQYF	TGTGCCAGCAGTGGGACAGGGGGCGTGGCGGGAGGGCCTGATACGCAGTATTTT
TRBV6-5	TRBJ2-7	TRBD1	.	CASSSDRGIGEQYF	TGTGCCAGCAGTTCCGACAGGGGTATCGGCGAGCAGTACTTC
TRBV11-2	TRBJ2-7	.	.	CASSLNRDSSVSSAYEQYF	TGTGCCAGCAGCTTAAACCGGGACTCCAGCGTTAGCTCGGCCTACGAGCAGTACTTC
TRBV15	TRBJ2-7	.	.	CATSRDSGNEQYF	TGTGCCACCAGCAGAGATTCGGGCAACGAGCAGTACTTC
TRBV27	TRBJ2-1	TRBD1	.	CASSPLQGAGPIWFF	TGTGCCAGCAGTCCGTTACAGGGGGCGGGCCCCATTTGGTTCTTC
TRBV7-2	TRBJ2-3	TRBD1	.	CASSLRQGYTQYF	TGTGCCAGCAGCTTAAGACAGGGTTATACGCAGTATTTT
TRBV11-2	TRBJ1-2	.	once	CASSPPRTANYGYTF	TGTGCCAGCAGCCCCCCCCGGACAGCTAACTATGGCTACACCTTC
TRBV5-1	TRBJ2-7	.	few	CASSRPGRWDEQYF	TGCGCCAGCAGCCGTCCGGGCCGTTGGGACGAGCAGTACTTC
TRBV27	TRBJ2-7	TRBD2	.	CASMQTSGSYEQYF	TGTGCCAGCATGCAGACTAGCGGGAGCTACGAGCAGTACTTC
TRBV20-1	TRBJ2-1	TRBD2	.	CSARPVAGYYNEQFF	TGCAGTGCTAGACCTGTAGCGGGATACTACAATGAGCAGTTCTTC
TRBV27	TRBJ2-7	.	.	CASIGEAYEQYF	TGTGCCAGCATTGGAGAGGCATACGAGCAGTACTTC
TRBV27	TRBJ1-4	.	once	CASTGREATNEKLFF	TGTGCCAGCACCGGCAGGGAGGCAACTAACGAAAAACTGTTTTTT
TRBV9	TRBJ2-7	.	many	CASSVGNSYEQYF	TGTGCCAGCAGTGTCGGGAATAGCTACGAGCAGTACTTC
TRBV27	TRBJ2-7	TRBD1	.	CASRQGQGLVYEQYF	TGTGCCAGCAGACAGGGACAGGGCTTAGTCTACGAGCAGTACTTC
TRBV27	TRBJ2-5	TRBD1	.	CASSLLGDRGETQYF	TGTGCCAGCAGTTTACTTGGGGACAGGGGCGAGACCCAGTACTTC
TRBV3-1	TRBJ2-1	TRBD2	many	CASSHGATSGRYEQFF	TGTGCCAGCAGTCATGGGGCCACTAGCGGGAGGTATGAGCAGTTCTTC
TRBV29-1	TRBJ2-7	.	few	CSVGWGSDYEQYF	TGCAGCGTTGGTTGGGGGAGTGACTACGAGCAGTACTTC